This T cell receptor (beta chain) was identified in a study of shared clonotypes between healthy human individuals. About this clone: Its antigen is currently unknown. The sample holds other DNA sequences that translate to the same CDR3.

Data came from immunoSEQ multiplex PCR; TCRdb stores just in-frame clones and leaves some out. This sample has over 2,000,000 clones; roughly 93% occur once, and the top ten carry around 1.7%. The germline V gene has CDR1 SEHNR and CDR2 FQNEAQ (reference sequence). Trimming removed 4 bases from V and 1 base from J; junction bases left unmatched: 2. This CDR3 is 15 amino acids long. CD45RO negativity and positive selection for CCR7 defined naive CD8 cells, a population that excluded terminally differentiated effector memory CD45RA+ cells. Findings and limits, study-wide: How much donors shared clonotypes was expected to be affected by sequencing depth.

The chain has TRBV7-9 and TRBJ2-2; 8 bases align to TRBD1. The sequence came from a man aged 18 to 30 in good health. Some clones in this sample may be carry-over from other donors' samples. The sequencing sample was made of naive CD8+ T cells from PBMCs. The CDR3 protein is CASSSGTGNTGELFF. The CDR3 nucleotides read TGTGCCAGCAGCTCCGGGACAGGGAACACCGGGGAGCTGTTTTTT. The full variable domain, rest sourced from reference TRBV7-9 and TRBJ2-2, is DTGVSQNPRHKITKRGQNVTFRCDPISEHNRLYWYRQTLGQGPEFLTYFQNEAQLEKSRLLSDRFSAERPKGSFSTLEIQRTEQGDSAMYLCASSSGTGNTGELFFGEGSRLTVL.